Listed here are 12 T cell receptor beta chains from one sample, sequenced in a study of shared clonotypes between healthy human individuals. The method was immunoSEQ multiplex PCR; TCRdb's version includes in-frame clones alone and lacks a portion of them. The sample has around 530,000 clones, around 80% seen once. Input material: PBMCs. The receptors originated from a woman aged 40 to 50 in good health. Some clones in this sample may be carry-over from other donors' samples.

V and J are TRBV28 and TRBJ2-1, with 8 bases fitting TRBD2. Germline lookup yields CDR1 MDHEN and CDR2 SYDVKM. There are 17 residues in the CDR3. V was clipped by 3 bases and J by 1 base; unmatched bases: 8. The CDR3 DNA sequence: TGTGCCAGCAGTTTCATGACGGGAGGGAATTCCTACAATGAGCAGTTCTTC. Its translation is CASSFMTGGNSYNEQFF.

This clone was observed many times. The rearrangement links TRBV15 to TRBJ2-7, with 13 bases fitting TRBD2. The ends lost 3 bases at V and 6 bases at J; junction bases unmatched: 11. Germline-derived CDR1 and CDR2 are LNHNV and YYDKDF (reference sequence). This CDR3 contains 17 residues. In DNA form, the CDR3 reads TGTGCCACCAGCAGTTCTCGAGGACTAGCGGGAGAAACCGAGCAGTACTTC. It is translated as CATSSSRGLAGETEQYF.

This clone showed up many times. V usage is TRBV6-1 and J usage is TRBJ2-1, with 8 bases matching TRBD2. Germline V gene sequence: CDR1 MNHNS, CDR2 SASEGT. The V gene end was trimmed by 1 base and the J gene end by 6 bases; junction bases not matched to a gene: 8. The CDR3 spans 16 residues. CDR3 loop: CASSEVRTSGGNEQFF. Written as DNA, the CDR3 is TGTGCCAGCAGTGAAGTAAGAACTAGCGGAGGCAATGAGCAGTTCTTC.

On this clone: One end of the junction is discordant with germline, which a read error may explain. V usage is TRBV2 and J usage is TRBJ2-2; D may be TRBD1 (6 bases). The germline gives CDR1 SNHLY, CDR2 FYNNEI. CDR3 length: 14 residues. CDR3 nucleotides: TGTGCCAGCAGGGGGGACAATGCCGCCGGGGAGCTGGTTTTT. Encoded protein: CASRGDNAAGELVF.

V usage is TRBV30 and J usage is TRBJ1-1; TRBD1 might be the D (6 bases). Germline V gene sequence: CDR1 GTSNPN, CDR2 SVGIG (reference sequence). This CDR3 has 14 residues. V was pared by 2 bases and J by 2 bases, with 12 bases between. CDR3 amino acids: CAWSSWGRNTEAFF. The CDR3, as DNA: TGTGCCTGGAGTAGCTGGGGGCGAAACACTGAAGCTTTCTTT. The full variable domain, in which reference TRBV30 and TRBJ1-1 provide the parts outside the CDR3, is SQTIHQWPATLVQPVGSPLSLECTVEGTSNPNLYWYRQAAGRGLQLLFYSVGIGQISSEVPQNLSASRPQDRQFILSSKKLLLSDSGFYLCAWSSWGRNTEAFFGQGTRLTVV.

V and J are TRBV19 and TRBJ2-1; the D is unclear. The V gene's germline CDR1 is LNHDA and CDR2 SQIVND (reference sequence). CDR3 length: 14 residues. V was shortened by 7 bases and J by 4 bases, with 14 bases between the two germline ends. This CDR3 reads CASTGGPLYNEQFF. As DNA, the CDR3 is TGTGCCAGTACAGGTGGCCCCCTTTACAATGAGCAGTTCTTC.

The CDR3 protein is CASSSQGANTEAFF. CDR3 DNA sequence: TGTGCCAGCAGCTCGCAGGGAGCGAACACTGAAGCTTTCTTT. This chain links TRBV11-2 with TRBJ1-1; D might be TRBD1 (5 bases). The V gene lost 4 bases and the J gene lost 1 base, with 10 bases spanning the gap. CDR3 length equals 14 residues. CDR1 is SGHAT and CDR2 is FQNNGV in the germline V gene.

This chain connects TRBV7-8 to TRBJ2-5, with 13 nucleotides matching TRBD2. The V gene's germline CDR1 is SGHVS and CDR2 FQNEAQ. CDR3 length: 17 amino acids. V was pared by 3 bases and J by 5 bases, with 9 bases of the junction left unmatched. The CDR3: CASSFGTSGIIAETQYF. The CDR3 DNA is TGTGCCAGCAGCTTCGGGACTAGCGGGATTATCGCGGAGACCCAGTACTTC.

J is TRBJ2-4 and V is TRBV5-4; TRBD1 matches 9 bases. The V gene's germline CDR1 is SGHNT and CDR2 YYREEE (reference sequence). The CDR3 spans 15 residues. Unmatched junction bases numbered 4, after V lost 4 bases and J lost 2 bases. Here the CDR3 reads CASSTDRGSKNIQYF. Written as DNA, the CDR3 is TGTGCCAGCAGCACGGACAGGGGATCCAAAAACATTCAGTACTTC.

This clone was detected a few times. The rearrangement links TRBV4-1 to TRBJ1-1; D unresolved. V gave up 6 bases and J gave up 12 bases, with 20 bases separating them. The V gene's germline CDR1 is MGHRA and CDR2 YSYEKL. This CDR3 spans 13 amino acids. CDR3 residues: CASRLGSSTTTFF. The CDR3, as DNA: TGCGCCAGCAGACTGGGGAGTTCCACTACGACTTTCTTT.

The genes are TRBV14 and TRBJ2-1, with 10 bases matching TRBD2. CDR3 length equals 15 residues. Trimming removed 2 bases from V and 5 bases from J; junction bases left unmatched: 3. Germline lookup yields CDR1 SGHDN and CDR2 FVKESK. For the CDR3, the DNA is TGTGCCAGCAGCCAACTAGCGGGAGTTGACAATGAGCAGTTCTTC. Translated, it gives CASSQLAGVDNEQFF.

V is TRBV11-1 and J is TRBJ2-1, with 9 bases lining up with TRBD1. J gave up 6 bases and V 4 bases, and 13 bases lay outside the gene matches. The CDR3 covers 17 residues. CDR1 and CDR2 from the germline V gene are SGHAT and FQDESV (reference sequence). The CDR3: CASSSSLPGQGFNEQFF. CDR3 nucleotide sequence: TGTGCCAGCAGCTCATCACTACCGGGACAGGGTTTCAATGAGCAGTTCTTC.